This T cell receptor beta chain derives from a study of OX40 agonist ivuxolimab in advanced cancers. In the study overall: Partial responses were achieved by three patients, of whom one had hepatocellular carcinoma and two had cutaneous melanoma. Findings of the study overall: At 0.1 to 3.0 mg/kg and by week 6, CD4+ and CD8+ T cells in the blood had expanded clonally. Individuals who were partial responders at 0.1-3.0 mg/kg had clonal expansion that ranked among the lowest.

If patients had autoimmune disease history or systemic immunosuppression, they were excluded. Only in-frame clones appear in the TCRdb table, and some are missing; sequencing was by immunoSEQ multiplex PCR. Here the sample spans some 98,000 clones, roughly 84% being singletons. For this clone: Its antigen is undetermined.

Germline V CDR1 and CDR2: SEHNR, FQNEAQ (reference sequence). The CDR3 is made up of 16 amino acids. After removal of 5 bases from V and 5 bases from J, the junction contained 7 bases not matched to a gene. Material: CD4+ or CD8+ T cells sorted from blood, obtained in a trial of the OX40 agonist ivuxolimab. The source is an adult with an advanced solid tumor such as melanoma, head and neck, liver or kidney cancer. The rearrangement uses TRBV7-9 and TRBJ2-2, with TRBD1 matching over 11 bases. In DNA, the CDR3 is TGTGCCAGCAGCCCTCGGACAGGGGGCTTGACCGGGGAGCTGTTTTTT. Protein sequence: CASSPRTGGLTGELFF.